The 21 T cell receptor beta chains below all came from one sample that was sequenced in a study of blood T cell repertoires in COVID-19. Clones were sequenced by immunoSEQ multiplex PCR, and TCRdb holds only the in-frame ones, with some missing. This sample has some 200,000 clones; approximately 86% occur once, and the top ten carry approximately 0.97%. The material sequenced was peripheral blood. These receptors originate from a man aged 55 to 70 with COVID-19, enrolled during active disease.

The V and J genes are TRBV3-1 (or the pseudogene TRBV3-2) and TRBJ2-7; D gene unclear. Trimming stripped 0 bases from V and 8 bases from J, with 5 bases between. CDR3 length equals 11 residues. Germline CDR1 LGHDT, CDR2 YNNKEL (reference sequence). CDR3 residues: CASSQESQQYF. CDR3 DNA sequence: TGTGCCAGCAGCCAAGAGAGCCAGCAGTACTTC.

The V call is TRBV3-1 (or the pseudogene TRBV3-2), the J call TRBJ1-2; D is possibly TRBD1 (5 bases). Trimming shortened V by 0 bases and J by 4 bases, and 12 bases separated the two germline ends. Germline V gene sequence: CDR1 LGHDT, CDR2 YNNKEL (reference sequence). The CDR3 has 15 amino acids. CDR3 sequence: CASSQDTQGSYGYTF. DNA for the CDR3: TGTGCCAGCAGCCAAGATACCCAGGGAAGCTATGGCTACACCTTC.

The chain couples TRBV19 to TRBJ2-1; tentative D call: TRBD2 (5 bases). V lost 4 bases, J lost 5 bases, and 12 bases lay in between. Germline values: CDR1 LNHDA, CDR2 SQIVND (reference sequence). The CDR3 has 14 amino acids. CDR3 residues: CASSKAGGNNEQFF. The CDR3 coding sequence is TGTGCCAGTAGTAAGGCCGGAGGAAACAATGAGCAGTTCTTC.

CDR3 DNA: TGTGCCAGCAGCGTCGGGACAGGGTATTCTTCACCCCTCCACTTT. This sequence encodes CASSVGTGYSSPLHF. The rearrangement links TRBV9 to TRBJ1-6; TRBD1 matches at 9 bases. The CDR3 has 15 amino acids. Trimming took 2 bases from V and 9 from J; bases not matched to a gene: 6. The V gene's germline CDR1 is SGDLS and CDR2 YYNGEE.

This chain uses TRBV2 with TRBJ1-5, with 9 bases identical to TRBD1. The germline gives CDR1 SNHLY, CDR2 FYNNEI. Trimming cost V 0 bases and J 4 bases; bases outside gene matches: 1. The CDR3 totals 15 residues. CDR3 in DNA: TGTGCCAGCAGTGAAGCAGGGACAGGGAATCAGCCCCAGCATTTT. It codes for CASSEAGTGNQPQHF.

To note about this clone: This CDR3 is also generated by other DNA sequences in the sample. The rearrangement links TRBV6-4 to TRBJ1-5, with D possibly being TRBD1 (5 bases). Trimming stripped 6 bases from V and 0 bases from J, with 9 bases between. There are 14 residues in the CDR3. Germline V CDR1 and CDR2: MRHNA, SNTAGT. The chain's CDR3 is CASSVDSSNQPQHF. The CDR3 region has the DNA TGTGCCAGCAGCGTTGACAGTAGCAATCAGCCCCAGCATTTT.

A few counts support this clone. This chain links TRBV5-4 with TRBJ2-4, with 8 bases fitting TRBD1. V dropped 0 bases and J dropped 9; count of bases not matched to a gene: 5. The CDR3 totals 14 residues. Germline V gene lookup returns CDR1 SGHNT and CDR2 YYREEE (reference sequence). The CDR3 DNA is TGTGCCAGCAGCTTGGGGGATCAGGGGGCCATTCAGTACTTC. Amino acid sequence: CASSLGDQGAIQYF.

J is TRBJ1-2 and V is TRBV14; maybe TRBD1 (6 bases). The CDR3 consists of 13 residues. Germline assignment: CDR1 SGHDN and CDR2 FVKESK. Trimming took off 6 bases at V and 5 bases at J, with 13 bases between the two ends. In DNA form, the CDR3 reads TGTGCCAGCAGTTTCAACAGGGCGTATGGCTACACCTTC. Translating it yields CASSFNRAYGYTF.

The chain joins TRBV11-2 to TRBJ2-7; 8 bases match TRBD2. The CDR3 is made up of 16 amino acids. Trimming took 0 bases from V and 5 from J; bases not matched to a gene: 9. Germline CDR1 SGHAT, CDR2 FQNNGV. The CDR3 loop reads CASSLEGGLVGHEQYF. The CDR3 DNA reads TGTGCCAGCAGCTTAGAGGGGGGACTAGTCGGGCACGAGCAGTACTTC.

In its sample, this clone was seen a few times. The V call is TRBV27, the J call TRBJ2-1; 7 nucleotides line up with TRBD2. The germline gives CDR1 MNHEY, CDR2 SMNVEV (reference sequence). The CDR3 has 15 amino acids. V shed 8 bases and J 0 bases; nucleotides not matched to a gene: 7. CDR3 sequence: CASSIGGFSYNEQFF. CDR3 nucleotide sequence: TGTGCCAGCTCCATCGGGGGGTTCTCCTACAATGAGCAGTTCTTC.

V usage is TRBV5-1 and J usage is TRBJ1-6, with D tentatively TRBD1 (5 bases). Germline lookup yields CDR1 SGHRS and CDR2 YFSETQ. The CDR3 length is 16 residues. V lost 2 bases to trimming and J lost 4 bases, with 13 bases between them. CDR3 DNA sequence: TGCGCCAGCAGCTTTGGGGGGACCTCTTATAATTCACCCCTCCACTTT. It codes for CASSFGGTSYNSPLHF.

The genes are TRBV5-1 and TRBJ2-5; 10 positions match TRBD1. This CDR3 has 16 amino acids. With V trimmed by 0 bases and J by 6 bases, 8 bases remained unmatched. Germline lookup yields CDR1 SGHRS and CDR2 YFSETQ. This CDR3 reads CASSLGTGGFLQTQYF. CDR3 DNA: TGCGCCAGCAGCTTGGGGACAGGGGGATTCTTGCAGACCCAGTACTTC.

The rearrangement uses TRBV6-1 and TRBJ1-6; TRBD1 matches at 7 bases. The CDR3 runs to 16 residues. Germline lookup yields CDR1 MNHNS and CDR2 SASEGT. J was trimmed by 4 bases and V by 4 bases; bases with no gene match: 7. The CDR3 here is CASSVQGRIYNSPLHF. As DNA, the CDR3 is TGTGCCAGCAGTGTACAGGGGCGGATATATAATTCACCCCTCCACTTT.

The rearrangement joins TRBV7-9 to TRBJ2-5, with 10 bases matching TRBD2. This CDR3 contains 15 residues. Germline V CDR1 and CDR2: SEHNR, FQNEAQ (reference sequence). V lost 3 bases to trimming and J lost 3 bases; unmatched junction nucleotides: 4. The CDR3 region is CASSFRLAGEETQYF. DNA of the CDR3: TGTGCCAGCAGCTTCCGGCTAGCGGGAGAAGAGACCCAGTACTTC. Complete variable domain (other parts from reference TRBV7-9 and TRBJ2-5): DTGVSQNPRHKITKRGQNVTFRCDPISEHNRLYWYRQTLGQGPEFLTYFQNEAQLEKSRLLSDRFSAERPKGSFSTLEIQRTEQGDSAMYLCASSFRLAGEETQYFGPGTRLLVL.

This clone was seen once. The gene calls are TRBV15 and TRBJ1-4, with 7 bases fitting TRBD1. Per germline, CDR1 LNHNV and CDR2 YYDKDF (reference sequence). The CDR3 loop spans 15 amino acids. J gave up 7 bases and V 3 bases, and 8 bases lay outside the gene matches. The CDR3 protein is CATSSGRGRTEKLFF. CDR3 DNA sequence: TGTGCCACCAGCAGCGGGAGGGGGCGTACTGAAAAACTGTTTTTT.

The chain recombines TRBV28 with TRBJ1-2; D unclear. Germline V gene data show CDR1 as MDHEN and CDR2 as SYDVKM. Trimming left V 5 bases short and J 4 bases short, with 8 bases between. The length of the CDR3 is 12 residues. The CDR3 loop reads CASSVRLYGYTF. For the CDR3, the DNA is TGTGCCAGCAGTGTCCGTCTCTATGGCTACACCTTC.

This chain joins TRBV10-3 and TRBJ1-1; 11 positions match TRBD1. The CDR3 contains 12 residues. V dropped 10 bases and J dropped 9; count of bases not matched to a gene: 7. CDR1 and CDR2 from the germline V gene are ENHRY and SYGVKD. CDR3 in DNA: TGTGCCAGCGGGACAGGGGGAGTTCAAGCTTTCTTT. Translating gives CASGTGGVQAFF.

The chain combines TRBV14 with TRBJ2-1, with 11 bases fitting TRBD1. Germline values: CDR1 SGHDN, CDR2 FVKESK. This CDR3 is built from 14 residues. Unmatched junction bases numbered 5, after V lost 7 bases and J lost 6 bases. CDR3 region: CASKDRGPRNEQFF. The CDR3 DNA is TGTGCCAGCAAGGACAGGGGGCCTCGCAATGAGCAGTTCTTC. The whole variable domain, remainder taken from reference TRBV14 and TRBJ2-1, is EAGVTQFPSHSVIEKGQTVTLRCDPISGHDNLYWYRRVMGKEIKFLLHFVKESKQDESGMPNNRFLAERTGGTYSTLKVQPAELEDSGVYFCASKDRGPRNEQFFGPGTRLTVL.

The J gene is TRBJ2-7, the V gene TRBV25-1; a weak D match, TRBD1 (5 bases). This CDR3 spans 15 amino acids. Looked up from germline, CDR1 is MGHDK and CDR2 is SYGVNS. V lost 6 bases, J lost 1 base, and 16 bases lay in between. The CDR3 nucleotides read TGTGCCAGCAGATCCGACAGTGGAAAGTCCTACGAGCAGTACTTC. This gives the protein CASRSDSGKSYEQYF.

This clone was seen only once. The gene calls are TRBV28 and TRBJ1-2; D is possibly TRBD1 (5 bases). Germline loops: CDR1 MDHEN, CDR2 SYDVKM. This CDR3 is built from 12 residues. In DNA form, the CDR3 reads TGTGGAGCCGTTTCGGGGGTTAATGGCTACACCTTC. Translation gives CGAVSGVNGYTF.

V is TRBV7-9 and J is TRBJ2-1; 9 nucleotides agree with TRBD2. The CDR3 sequence is 14 residues long. V was clipped by 4 bases and J by 9 bases; unmatched bases: 7. The germline V gene has CDR1 SEHNR and CDR2 FQNEAQ (reference sequence). CDR3 in DNA: TGTGCCAGCAGCTCATTAGCGGGAGTGGGTGAGCAGTTCTTC. This codes for CASSSLAGVGEQFF.